The 17 T cell receptor beta chains listed next were all sequenced from one sample in a study of tumor-infiltrating lymphocytes in primary liver carcinoma (dated by TCRdb to 2015 to 2018). TRIzol reagent was used to extract blood RNA from unsorted whole blood, while the DNeasy Blood & Tissue kit provided the germline DNA. TCRdb shows the sequencer as Illumina HiSeq 2500. A constant-region primer and ProtoScript II reverse transcriptase were used to reverse-transcribe TCRbeta-specific cDNA from about 0.55 ug total RNA. TCRbeta libraries were built with three nested multiplex PCR rounds, a slightly modified ARM-PCR procedure. The first two PCR rounds used multiplex TRBV1-TRBV30 forward primers with a Cbeta reverse primer, each for 10 cycles. In-frame beta chains were kept once TCRdb had trimmed the public reads at Q25 with fastp and called clones with MiXCR. Rows are unified per CDR3 protein, each entry keeping the most common DNA and genes. Counted in this sample were around 330,000 distinct CDR3 sequences; about 62% of them appeared once. The top ten clones comprise roughly 9% of the sample.

The sequenced sample consisted of peripheral blood. These receptor sequences come from a man in his forties with primary liver carcinoma and hepatitis B virus infection.

This rearrangement joins TRBV11-3 to TRBJ2-3; 12 bases align to TRBD2. The CDR3 loop spans 17 amino acids. V lost 4 bases to trimming and J lost 7 bases; unmatched junction nucleotides: 12. Germline V CDR1 and CDR2: SGHNT, YENEEA. This chain's CDR3 is CASSSSTGLAGINTQYF. CDR3 DNA sequence: TGTGCCAGCAGCTCGTCTACGGGACTAGCGGGTATCAATACGCAGTATTTT.

This clonotype was counted only a few times. V is TRBV5-1 and J is TRBJ2-2; tentatively, D is TRBD1 (6 bases). V was pared by 3 bases and J by 4 bases, with 10 bases between. This CDR3 has 14 residues. Germline CDR1 reads SGHRS; CDR2 reads YFSETQ. This chain's CDR3 is CASSSRDTTGELFF. The CDR3 DNA sequence: TGCGCCAGCAGCTCCCGGGACACCACCGGGGAGCTGTTTTTT.

This chain uses TRBV5-1 with TRBJ2-1, with D hard to call. CDR3 length equals 17 residues. The V end lost 0 bases, the J end lost 1 base, and 14 bases lay between the germline ends. Germline V gene lookup returns CDR1 SGHRS and CDR2 YFSETQ. CDR3 residues: CASSLAPTAGSYNEQFF. The CDR3 coding sequence is TGCGCCAGCAGCTTGGCCCCGACTGCAGGTTCCTACAATGAGCAGTTCTTC.

Notes on this clonotype: Possible read error: a much larger clone is one base away. The CDR3 does not end in the conserved phenylalanine or tryptophan, so this is likely a read error. The chain joins TRBV6-5 to TRBJ2-2, with a weak D call TRBD1 (6 bases). The germline V and J ends were trimmed by 6 bases and 6 bases, with 17 bases remaining between them. The CDR3 runs 15 residues. CDR1 and CDR2 (germline): MNHEY, SVGAGI. The CDR3 nucleotides are TGTGCCAGCAGCCACCGAGGGGGTCCGGCCGGGGAGCTGTTTCTT. Its protein is CASSHRGGPAGELFL.

V is TRBV7-8 and J is TRBJ2-6; 7 nucleotides match TRBD1. Unmatched junction bases numbered 1, after V lost 4 bases and J lost 1 base. This CDR3 comprises 15 residues. From germline, CDR1 is SGHVS and CDR2 FQNEAQ. CDR3: CASSSRGSGANVLTF. The CDR3 bases are TGTGCCAGCAGCTCCAGGGGGTCTGGGGCCAACGTCCTGACTTTC.

J is TRBJ2-7 and V is TRBV28; tentatively, D is TRBD1 (5 bases). The length of the CDR3 is 14 residues. V was clipped by 2 bases and J by 7 bases, with 15 bases between them. Germline CDR1 MDHEN, CDR2 SYDVKM. CDR3 amino acids: CASSLTGWQAEQYF. DNA for the CDR3: TGTGCCAGCAGTTTAACAGGCTGGCAAGCAGAGCAGTACTTC.

This clonotype was observed a single time. J is TRBJ2-1 and V is TRBV11-2, with 9 bases matching TRBD2. V lost 6 bases, J lost 8 bases, and 14 bases stayed unmatched. CDR1 and CDR2 from the germline V gene are SGHAT and FQNNGV. CDR3 length: 16 amino acids. For the CDR3, the DNA is TGTGCCAGCAGATTAAGTAGCGGGAGCGGACGGTATGAGCAGTTCTTC. It is translated as CASRLSSGSGRYEQFF.

This clonotype was counted at least ten times. The V and J genes are TRBV4-3 and TRBJ1-2, with 10 bases lining up with TRBD1. J gave up 6 bases and V 2 bases, and 6 bases lay outside the gene matches. Germline V lookup: CDR1 LGHNA, CDR2 YSLEER. The CDR3 runs 15 residues. The CDR3 coding sequence is TGCGCCAGCAGCCAACCTGACAGGGGGCTTGATGGCTACACCTTC. Translation: CASSQPDRGLDGYTF.

Note on this clonotype: Germline is not matched at one junction end, which may reflect a read error. The gene calls are TRBV4-1 and TRBJ1-2; 10 bases fit TRBD1. The germline CDR1 and CDR2 sequences are MGHRA and YSYEKL. The CDR3 totals 16 residues. This chain's CDR3 is CANSQDRGDRGQGYTF. CDR3 coding DNA: TGCGCCAACAGCCAAGATAGAGGGGACAGGGGTCAAGGCTACACCTTC.

This clonotype was seen a single time. One base away lies a much larger clone, so this may be a sequencing read error. The rearrangement joins TRBV6-6 to TRBJ2-1, with TRBD2 identical over 14 bases. Germline V CDR1 and CDR2: MNHNY, SVGAGI (reference sequence). This CDR3 is 19 amino acids long. After removal of 5 bases from V and 8 bases from J, the junction contained 17 bases not matched to a gene. Written as DNA, the CDR3 is TGTGCCAGCAGTACCACCGGGACTAGCGGGAGTGCCTGGGTTGATGAGCAGTTCTTC. Residues: CASSTTGTSGSAWVDEQFF.

In its sample, this clonotype was seen many times. This chain connects TRBV12-3 or TRBV12-4 to TRBJ2-7, with D unclear. There are 11 residues in the CDR3. V was trimmed by 5 bases and J by 4 bases, leaving 6 bases between them. The CDR3 region is CASSQLYEQYF. In DNA, the CDR3 is TGTGCCAGCAGTCAACTATACGAGCAGTACTTC.

As concerns this clonotype: The conserved phenylalanine or tryptophan normally closing the CDR3 is absent here, so this likely arose from a read error. The chain combines TRBV9 with TRBJ2-7; D unclear. The CDR3 spans 15 residues. The V gene lost 4 bases and the J gene lost 0 bases, with 14 bases spanning the gap. The germline V gene has CDR1 SGDLS and CDR2 YYNGEE. The DNA of the CDR3 is TGTGCCAGCAGCCCTCAGCGTGCACTCTCCTACGAGCAGTACTCC. Its protein product is CASSPQRALSYEQYS.

Note on this clonotype: The CDR3 does not close with the conserved phenylalanine or tryptophan, likely indicating a read error. The chain is built from TRBV11-2 and TRBJ1-1; D is possibly TRBD1 (5 bases). The CDR3 extends over 14 amino acids. Germline V CDR1 and CDR2: SGHAT, FQNNGV. The germline V and J ends were trimmed by 5 bases and 4 bases, with 14 bases remaining between them. CDR3 amino acids: CASSLGTVGTEAFS. CDR3 in DNA: TGTGCCAGCAGCCTCGGGACGGTGGGCACTGAAGCTTTCTCT.

On this clonotype: This sequence may be a read error, since a much larger clone differs from it by one base. V gene TRBV6-5 combines with J gene TRBJ2-1, with TRBD2 matching 8 bases. The CDR3 has 14 amino acids. V lost 7 bases, J lost 5 bases, and 7 bases stayed unmatched. Germline loops: CDR1 MNHEY, CDR2 SVGAGI. In nucleotides, the CDR3 is TGTGCCAGCACTTCCCTCGGGGGGGACAATGAGCAGTTCTTC. It codes for CASTSLGGDNEQFF.

Many counts were recorded for this clonotype. The rearrangement links TRBV5-5 to TRBJ2-7, with a weak D call TRBD2 (5 bases). Germline V CDR1 and CDR2: SGHKS, YYEKEE (reference sequence). Between the trimmed V and J ends, which lost 4 bases and 5 bases, there was a span of 19 bases. The CDR3 is 15 residues long. The CDR3, as DNA: TGTGCCAGCAGCAAACCGGGCGACTATATAGACGAGCAGTACTTC. As protein: CASSKPGDYIDEQYF.

Worth noting for this clonotype: Its ends do not fully match the called genes, so a read error is possible. The V and J genes are TRBV10-3 and TRBJ2-7, with D unclear. The V gene's germline CDR1 is ENHRY and CDR2 SYGVKD. This CDR3 is built from 15 residues. The CDR3 sequence is CAISDSARRSVEHYF. The CDR3 DNA follows: TGTGCCATCAGTGATTCGGCTAGAAGGTCCGTCGAGCACTACTTC.

Details on this clonotype: The germline gene is not matched at one end of the junction; a read error may be the cause. The chain joins TRBV12-3 or TRBV12-4 to TRBJ1-4, with a tentative D call TRBD1 (6 bases). The CDR3 length is 13 residues. The CDR3 region is CASSLAGAEKPFF. DNA for the CDR3: TGTGCCAGCAGCTTGGCAGGGGCTGAAAAACCGTTTTTT.